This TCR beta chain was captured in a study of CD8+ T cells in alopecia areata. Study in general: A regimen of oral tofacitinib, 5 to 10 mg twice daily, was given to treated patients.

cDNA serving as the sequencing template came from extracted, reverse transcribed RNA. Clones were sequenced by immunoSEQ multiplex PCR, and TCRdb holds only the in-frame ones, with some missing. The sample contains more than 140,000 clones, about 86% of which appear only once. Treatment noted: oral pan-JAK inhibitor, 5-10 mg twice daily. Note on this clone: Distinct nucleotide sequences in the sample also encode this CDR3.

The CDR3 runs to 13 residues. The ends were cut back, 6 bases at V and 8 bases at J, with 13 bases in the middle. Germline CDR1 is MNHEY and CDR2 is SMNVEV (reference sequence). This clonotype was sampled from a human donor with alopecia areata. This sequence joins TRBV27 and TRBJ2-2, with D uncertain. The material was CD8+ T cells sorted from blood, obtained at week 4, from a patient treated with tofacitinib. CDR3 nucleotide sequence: TGTGCCAGCAGGCCTAATCTTAATGGGGAGCTGTTTTTT. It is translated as CASRPNLNGELFF.